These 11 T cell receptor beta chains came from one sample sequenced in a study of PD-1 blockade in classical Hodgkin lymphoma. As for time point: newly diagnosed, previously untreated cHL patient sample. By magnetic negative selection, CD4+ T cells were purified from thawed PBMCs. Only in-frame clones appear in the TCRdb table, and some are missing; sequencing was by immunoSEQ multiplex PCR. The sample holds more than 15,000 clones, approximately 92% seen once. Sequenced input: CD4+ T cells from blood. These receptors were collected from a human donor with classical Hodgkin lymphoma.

This CDR3 reads CASTQGQADTQYF. As DNA, the CDR3 is TGTGCCAGCACACAGGGCCAGGCAGATACGCAGTATTTT. The chain joins TRBV28 to TRBJ2-3; maybe TRBD1 (6 bases). CDR1 and CDR2 from the germline V gene are MDHEN and SYDVKM. The ends were cut back, 7 bases at V and 4 bases at J, with 12 bases in the middle. CDR3 size: 13 residues.

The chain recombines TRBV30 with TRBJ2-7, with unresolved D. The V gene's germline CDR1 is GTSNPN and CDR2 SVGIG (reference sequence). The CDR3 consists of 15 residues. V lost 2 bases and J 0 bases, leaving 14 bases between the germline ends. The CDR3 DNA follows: TGTGCCTGGAGTCCCACAGAAATATTCTCCTACGAGCAGTACTTC. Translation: CAWSPTEIFSYEQYF.

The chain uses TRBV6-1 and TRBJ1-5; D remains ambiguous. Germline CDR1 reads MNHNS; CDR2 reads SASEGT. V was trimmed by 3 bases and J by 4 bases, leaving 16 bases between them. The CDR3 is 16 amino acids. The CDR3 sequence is CASSDAMPQFNQPQHF. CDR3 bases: TGTGCCAGCAGTGACGCCATGCCGCAATTTAATCAGCCCCAGCATTTT.

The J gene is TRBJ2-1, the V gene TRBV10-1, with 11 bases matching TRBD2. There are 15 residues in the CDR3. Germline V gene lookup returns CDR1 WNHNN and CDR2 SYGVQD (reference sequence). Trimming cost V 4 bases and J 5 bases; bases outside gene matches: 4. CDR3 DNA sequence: TGCGCCAGCAGTGGCGGACTAGCGGGCAACAATGAGCAGTTCTTC. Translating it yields CASSGGLAGNNEQFF.

The CDR3 here is CASGLVPSGRARNEQFF. The CDR3 DNA reads TGTGCTAGTGGTTTGGTACCTAGCGGGAGGGCGAGGAATGAGCAGTTCTTC. The V and J genes are TRBV12-5 and TRBJ2-1; TRBD2 agrees at 12 bases. The CDR3 consists of 17 residues. Germline values: CDR1 LGHNT, CDR2 FRNRAP. J was trimmed by 7 bases and V by 0 bases; bases with no gene match: 7.

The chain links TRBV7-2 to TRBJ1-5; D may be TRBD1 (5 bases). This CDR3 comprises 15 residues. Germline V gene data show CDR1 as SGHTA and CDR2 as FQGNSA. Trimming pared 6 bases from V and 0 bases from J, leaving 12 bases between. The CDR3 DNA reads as TGTGCCAGCAGGGCAGGGCCTTATAGCAATCAGCCCCAGCATTTT. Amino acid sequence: CASRAGPYSNQPQHF.

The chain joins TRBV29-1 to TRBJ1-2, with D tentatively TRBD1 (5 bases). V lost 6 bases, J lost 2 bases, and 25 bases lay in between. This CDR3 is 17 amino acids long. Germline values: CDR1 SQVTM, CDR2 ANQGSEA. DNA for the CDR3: TGCAGCGTGGATACCTTTGGGGGGGGGAGCGAGAACTATGGCTACACCTTC. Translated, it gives CSVDTFGGGSENYGYTF.

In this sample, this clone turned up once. In DNA form, the CDR3 reads TGTGCCAGCTCACCCCGACAGGGTCCCTACAATGAGCAGTTCTTC. This encodes CASSPRQGPYNEQFF. This chain joins TRBV18 and TRBJ2-1, with 7 bases identical to TRBD1. Unmatched junction bases numbered 4, after V lost 3 bases and J lost 2 bases. The V gene's germline CDR1 is KGHSH and CDR2 LQKENI. This CDR3 contains 15 residues.

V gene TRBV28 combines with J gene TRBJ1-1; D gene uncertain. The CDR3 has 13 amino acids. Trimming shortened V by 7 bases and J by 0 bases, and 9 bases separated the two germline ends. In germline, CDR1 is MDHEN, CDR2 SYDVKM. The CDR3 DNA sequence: TGTGCCAGCAAGGCCACTCTGAACACTGAAGCTTTCTTT. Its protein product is CASKATLNTEAFF. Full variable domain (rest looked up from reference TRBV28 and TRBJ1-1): DVKVTQSSRYLVKRTGEKVFLECVQDMDHENMFWYRQDPGLGLRLIYFSYDVKMKEKGDIPEGYSVSREKKERFSLILESASTNQTSMYLCASKATLNTEAFFGQGTRLTVV.

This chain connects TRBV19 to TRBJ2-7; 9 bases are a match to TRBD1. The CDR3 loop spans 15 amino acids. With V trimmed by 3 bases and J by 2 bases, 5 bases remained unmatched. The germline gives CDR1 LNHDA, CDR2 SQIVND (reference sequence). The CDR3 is CASSMGDRGAYEQYF. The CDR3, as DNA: TGTGCCAGTAGTATGGGTGACAGGGGGGCCTACGAGCAGTACTTC.

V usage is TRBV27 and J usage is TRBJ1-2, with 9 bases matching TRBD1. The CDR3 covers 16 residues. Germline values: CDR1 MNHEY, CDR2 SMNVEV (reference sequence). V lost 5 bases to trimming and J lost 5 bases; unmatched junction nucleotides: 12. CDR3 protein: CASSPRGQGSLYGYTF. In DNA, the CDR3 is TGTGCCAGCAGTCCCCGCGGACAGGGGTCGCTTTATGGCTACACCTTC.